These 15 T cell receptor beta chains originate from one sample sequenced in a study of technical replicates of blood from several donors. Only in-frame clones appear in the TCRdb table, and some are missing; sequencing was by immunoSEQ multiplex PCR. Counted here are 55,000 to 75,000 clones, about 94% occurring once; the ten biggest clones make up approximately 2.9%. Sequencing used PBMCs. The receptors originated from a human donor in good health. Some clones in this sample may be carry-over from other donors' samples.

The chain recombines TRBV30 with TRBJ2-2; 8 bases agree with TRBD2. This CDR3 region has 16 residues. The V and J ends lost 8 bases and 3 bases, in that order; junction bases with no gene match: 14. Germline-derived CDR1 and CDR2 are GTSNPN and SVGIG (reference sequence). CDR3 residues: CARASAGGFDTGELFF. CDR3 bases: TGTGCCCGCGCTTCTGCGGGAGGATTTGACACCGGGGAGCTGTTTTTT. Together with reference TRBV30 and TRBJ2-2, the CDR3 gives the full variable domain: SQTIHQWPATLVQPVGSPLSLECTVEGTSNPNLYWYRQAAGRGLQLLFYSVGIGQISSEVPQNLSASRPQDRQFILSSKKLLLSDSGFYLCARASAGGFDTGELFFGEGSRLTVL.

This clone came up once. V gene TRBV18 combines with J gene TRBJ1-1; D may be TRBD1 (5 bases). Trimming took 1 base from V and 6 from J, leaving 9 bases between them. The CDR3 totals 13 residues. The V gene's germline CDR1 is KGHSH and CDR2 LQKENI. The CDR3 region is CASSPRLGAEAFF. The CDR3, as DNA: TGTGCCAGCTCACCACGTCTAGGGGCTGAAGCTTTCTTT.

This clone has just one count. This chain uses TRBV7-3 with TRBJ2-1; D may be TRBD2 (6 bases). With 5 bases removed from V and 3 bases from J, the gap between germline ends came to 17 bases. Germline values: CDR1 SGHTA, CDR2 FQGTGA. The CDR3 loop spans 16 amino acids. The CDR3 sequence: CASSPGTDYYYNEQFF. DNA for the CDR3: TGTGCCAGCAGCCCTGGCACGGACTATTACTACAATGAGCAGTTCTTC.

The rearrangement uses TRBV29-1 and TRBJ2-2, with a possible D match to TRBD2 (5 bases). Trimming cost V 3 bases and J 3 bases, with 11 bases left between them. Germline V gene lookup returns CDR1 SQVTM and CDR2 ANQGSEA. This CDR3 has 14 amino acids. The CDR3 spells CSVDEGIHTGELFF. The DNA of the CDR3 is TGCAGCGTTGATGAGGGAATCCACACCGGGGAGCTGTTTTTT.

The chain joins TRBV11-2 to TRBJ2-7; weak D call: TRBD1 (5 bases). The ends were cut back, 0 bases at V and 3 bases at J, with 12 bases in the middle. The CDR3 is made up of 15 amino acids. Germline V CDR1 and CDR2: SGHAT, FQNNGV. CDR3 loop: CASSLDQGYVYEQYF. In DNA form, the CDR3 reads TGTGCCAGCAGCTTAGATCAGGGATATGTCTACGAGCAGTACTTC.

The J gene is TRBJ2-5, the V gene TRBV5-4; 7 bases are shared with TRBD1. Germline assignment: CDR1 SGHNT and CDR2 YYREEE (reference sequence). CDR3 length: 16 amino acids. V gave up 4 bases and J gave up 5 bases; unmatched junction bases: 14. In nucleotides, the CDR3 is TGTGCCAGCAGCCCCCACCTCGACAGGGTAGGGGAGACCCAGTACTTC. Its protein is CASSPHLDRVGETQYF.

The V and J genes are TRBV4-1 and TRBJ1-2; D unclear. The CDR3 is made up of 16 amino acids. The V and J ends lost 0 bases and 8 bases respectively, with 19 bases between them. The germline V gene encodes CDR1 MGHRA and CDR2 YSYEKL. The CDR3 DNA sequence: TGCGCCAGCAGCCAAGAAGCTGAAATTTTGGTACGCGGCTACACCTTC. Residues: CASSQEAEILVRGYTF.

This chain's CDR3 is CAWSLGRLDNEQFF. CDR3 in DNA: TGTGCCTGGAGTCTTGGCCGACTTGACAATGAGCAGTTCTTC. The chain has TRBV30 and TRBJ2-1; D uncertain. The CDR3 extends over 14 amino acids. V shed 2 bases and J shed 5 bases, with 13 bases lying between them. CDR1 is GTSNPN and CDR2 is SVGIG in the germline V gene (reference sequence).

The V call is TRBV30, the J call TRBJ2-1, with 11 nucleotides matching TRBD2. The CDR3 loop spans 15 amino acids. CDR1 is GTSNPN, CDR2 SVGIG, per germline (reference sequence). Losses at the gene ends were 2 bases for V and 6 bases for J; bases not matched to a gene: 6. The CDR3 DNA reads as TGTGCCTGGAGTCGTAGCGGGAGGGCCGTCAATGAGCAGTTCTTC. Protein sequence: CAWSRSGRAVNEQFF.

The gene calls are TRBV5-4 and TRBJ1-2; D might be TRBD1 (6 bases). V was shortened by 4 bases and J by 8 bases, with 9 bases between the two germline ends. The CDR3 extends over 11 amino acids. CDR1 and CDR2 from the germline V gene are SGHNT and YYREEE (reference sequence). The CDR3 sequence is CASSATGGYTF. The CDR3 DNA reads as TGTGCCAGCAGCGCGACAGGAGGCTACACCTTC. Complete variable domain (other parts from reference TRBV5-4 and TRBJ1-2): ETGVTQSPTHLIKTRGQQVTLRCSSQSGHNTVSWYQQALGQGPQFIFQYYREEENGRGNFPPRFSGLQFPNYSSELNVNALELDDSALYLCASSATGGYTFGSGTRLTVV.

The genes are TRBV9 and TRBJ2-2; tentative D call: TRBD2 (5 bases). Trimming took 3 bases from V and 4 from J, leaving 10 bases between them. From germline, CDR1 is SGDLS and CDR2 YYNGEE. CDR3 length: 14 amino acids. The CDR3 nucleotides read TGTGCCAGCAGCGCTAGGACTTTCACCGGGGAGCTGTTTTTT. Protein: CASSARTFTGELFF.

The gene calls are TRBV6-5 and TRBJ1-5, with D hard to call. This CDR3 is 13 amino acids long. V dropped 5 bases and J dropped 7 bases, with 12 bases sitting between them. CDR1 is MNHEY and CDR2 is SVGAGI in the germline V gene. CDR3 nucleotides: TGTGCCAGCAGTCCTAATCCAGGACAGCCCCAGCATTTT. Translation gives CASSPNPGQPQHF.

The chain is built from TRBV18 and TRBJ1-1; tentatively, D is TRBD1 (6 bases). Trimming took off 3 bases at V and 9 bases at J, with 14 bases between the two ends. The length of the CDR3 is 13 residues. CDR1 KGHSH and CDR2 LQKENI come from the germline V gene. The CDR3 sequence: CASSPIRDNQAFF. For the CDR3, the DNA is TGTGCCAGCTCACCTATAAGGGACAACCAAGCTTTCTTT.

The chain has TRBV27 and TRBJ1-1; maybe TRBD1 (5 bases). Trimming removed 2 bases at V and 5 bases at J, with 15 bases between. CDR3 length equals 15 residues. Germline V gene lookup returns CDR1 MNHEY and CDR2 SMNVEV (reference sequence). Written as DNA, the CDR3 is TGTGCCAGCAGTTTACACGTCCTAGGGGCGACTGAAGCTTTCTTT. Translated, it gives CASSLHVLGATEAFF.

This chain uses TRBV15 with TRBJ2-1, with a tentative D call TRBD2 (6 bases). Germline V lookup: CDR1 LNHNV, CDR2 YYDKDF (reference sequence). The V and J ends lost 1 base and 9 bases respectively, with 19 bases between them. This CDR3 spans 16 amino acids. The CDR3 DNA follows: TGTGCCACCAGCAGAGTGGGGACCTCGATGGGGGGTGAGCAGTTCTTC. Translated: CATSRVGTSMGGEQFF. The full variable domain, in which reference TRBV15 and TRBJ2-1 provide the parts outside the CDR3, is DAMVIQNPRYQVTQFGKPVTLSCSQTLNHNVMYWYQQKSSQAPKLLFHYYDKDFNNEADTPDNFQSRRPNTSFCFLDIRSPGLGDTAMYLCATSRVGTSMGGEQFFGPGTRLTVL.